These 2 T cell receptor beta chains were sequenced from one sample in a study of shared clonotypes between healthy human individuals. The assay was immunoSEQ multiplex PCR, and TCRdb's table has in-frame clones only and misses some. Seen here are 330,000 or so clones, more than 60% observed once, and the top ten hold roughly 10%. The specimen was memory CD4+ T cells sorted from blood. Regarding subset: CD45RA-negative fraction. The receptors were gathered from a young man in good health.

The chain is built from TRBV15 and TRBJ1-5; 8 bases fit TRBD1. The CDR3 sequence is 13 residues long. In germline, CDR1 is LNHNV, CDR2 YYDKDF (reference sequence). Unmatched junction bases numbered 4, after V lost 5 bases and J lost 7 bases. CDR3 sequence: CATSGQGAQPQHF. The CDR3 DNA is TGTGCCACCAGCGGACAGGGTGCCCAGCCCCAGCATTTT.

The chain carries TRBV9 and TRBJ2-7; 9 bases map to TRBD1. This CDR3 region has 15 residues. V shed 0 bases and J 2 bases; nucleotides not matched to a gene: 3. CDR1 is SGDLS, CDR2 YYNGEE, per germline. CDR3 DNA: TGTGCCAGCAGCGTAGAAGGGACAGGGCCCTACGAGCAGTACTTC. Protein sequence: CASSVEGTGPYEQYF.